The 19 T cell receptor beta chains below were found in one sample sequenced in a study of PD-L1 blockade in urothelial cancer listed by TCRdb under 2017. This specimen's time point label, interpreted: pretreatment peripheral blood. The library was produced with the immunoSEQ multiplex PCR assay. In TCRdb, the immuneACCESS table is reduced to in-frame sequences with V and J assigned. These tables do not hold every clone; where another copy was compared, an unresolved V gene accounts for under half, and the others remain unexplained. For this sample there are about 50,000 clones; about 80% appear just once. In total, the top ten clones hold roughly 3.3% of the sample. The input for sequencing was PBMCs, taken around atezolizumab (anti-PD-L1) treatment. The receptors here all came from a man aged 70 or older with urothelial cancer.

This sequence joins TRBV19 and TRBJ1-2; the match to TRBD1 covers 8 bases. J gave up 8 bases and V 5 bases, and 4 bases lay outside the gene matches. Germline loops: CDR1 LNHDA, CDR2 SQIVND (reference sequence). The CDR3 sequence is 12 residues long. CDR3 sequence reads: CASSPRTGGYTF. The CDR3 DNA is TGTGCCAGTAGTCCGAGGACAGGGGGCTACACCTTC.

The genes are TRBV7-6 and TRBJ2-2; a possible D gene is TRBD1 (6 bases). Germline V gives CDR1 SGHVS, CDR2 FNYEAQ. The CDR3 spans 16 residues. Trimming pared 3 bases from V and 0 bases from J, leaving 11 bases between. The CDR3 protein is CASSLQGLANTGELFF. For the CDR3, the DNA is TGTGCCAGCAGCTTGCAGGGGCTCGCGAACACCGGGGAGCTGTTTTTT.

The CDR3 DNA reads as TGTGCCAGCAGTAGGAGCGGAATAAACAATGAGCAGTTCTTC. Protein product: CASSRSGINNEQFF. The chain links TRBV6-5 to TRBJ2-1; tentatively, D is TRBD2 (5 bases). V gave up 5 bases and J gave up 5 bases, with 13 bases separating them. Germline CDR1 and CDR2: MNHEY and SVGAGI. This CDR3 spans 14 amino acids.

This chain joins TRBV19 and TRBJ1-6; D perhaps matches TRBD1 (6 bases). The CDR3 is 13 amino acids. V lost 8 bases, J lost 5 bases, and 10 bases lay in between. Germline CDR1 reads LNHDA; CDR2 reads SQIVND (reference sequence). CDR3 bases: TGTGCCAGTGGCCAGGGGAATAATTCACCCCTCCACTTT. Protein product: CASGQGNNSPLHF.

V and J are TRBV7-9 and TRBJ2-2; no clear D gene. The CDR3 extends over 12 amino acids. Germline values: CDR1 SEHNR, CDR2 FQNEAQ (reference sequence). The DNA of the CDR3 is TGTGCGAAGAACGGAGACACCGGGGAGCTGTTTTTT. Encoded protein: CAKNGDTGELFF.

The chain employs TRBV7-9 and TRBJ2-3, with D unresolved. V dropped 7 bases and J dropped 0 bases, with 5 bases sitting between them. CDR3 length: 12 amino acids. Germline CDR1 and CDR2: SEHNR and FQNEAQ (reference sequence). The CDR3 is CASMYSTDTQYF. As DNA, the CDR3 is TGTGCCAGCATGTATAGCACAGATACGCAGTATTTT.

The chain links TRBV19 to TRBJ2-7; 10 bases match TRBD1. Germline lookup yields CDR1 LNHDA and CDR2 SQIVND (reference sequence). The CDR3 runs 16 residues. Germline trimming cut 5 bases from V and 4 bases from J; bases unmatched to any gene: 11. This CDR3 reads CASSPRQGAVVYEQYF. DNA of the CDR3: TGTGCCAGTAGTCCGAGACAGGGGGCCGTCGTGTACGAGCAGTACTTC.

This chain links TRBV28 with TRBJ1-5, with D possibly matching TRBD1 (5 bases). This CDR3 has 17 amino acids. Germline V gene lookup returns CDR1 MDHEN and CDR2 SYDVKM. V lost 3 bases and J 4 bases, leaving 19 bases between the germline ends. CDR3 region: CASSFRQAGNRNQPQHF. The CDR3 DNA follows: TGTGCCAGCAGTTTCCGACAAGCAGGGAATCGAAATCAGCCCCAGCATTTT.

This clone has a single count. The chain combines TRBV6-5 with TRBJ2-7; the D is unclear. Per the germline V gene, CDR1 is MNHEY and CDR2 is SVGAGI. This CDR3 has 13 amino acids. V dropped 8 bases and J dropped 3 bases, with 14 bases sitting between them. The CDR3 DNA follows: TGTGCCAGCCAGGTTGTCGGAAGCTACGAGCAGTACTTC. Its translation: CASQVVGSYEQYF.

The chain recombines TRBV9 with TRBJ2-1; D may be TRBD2 (5 bases). The V and J ends lost 5 bases and 3 bases respectively, with 15 bases between them. Germline V gene lookup returns CDR1 SGDLS and CDR2 YYNGEE. This CDR3 comprises 15 residues. DNA for the CDR3: TGTGCCAGCAGTCCTGATTCCCGGGACTACAATGAGCAGTTCTTC. It yields the protein CASSPDSRDYNEQFF.

V is TRBV5-1 and J is TRBJ2-1, with 9 positions matching TRBD2. V dropped 1 base and J dropped 10; count of bases not matched to a gene: 12. The CDR3 is 16 amino acids. Germline CDR1 is SGHRS and CDR2 is YFSETQ. CDR3: CASSLNWASGAGEQFF. DNA of the CDR3: TGCGCCAGCAGCTTGAACTGGGCTAGCGGGGCAGGGGAGCAGTTCTTC.

This clone has only one observation. The chain recombines TRBV7-2 with TRBJ1-1; 7 positions match TRBD1. J lost 0 bases, V lost 3 bases, and 10 bases had no gene match. The CDR3 is 17 amino acids. CDR1 SGHTA and CDR2 FQGNSA come from the germline V gene. CDR3 sequence: CASSFRQGAFMNTEAFF. CDR3 sequence (DNA): TGTGCCAGCAGCTTTCGACAGGGAGCTTTCATGAACACTGAAGCTTTCTTT.

J is TRBJ2-1 and V is TRBV30; D might be TRBD1 (6 bases). The V gene lost 2 bases and the J gene lost 0 bases, with 14 bases spanning the gap. CDR1 and CDR2 from the germline V gene are GTSNPN and SVGIG (reference sequence). This CDR3 is 16 amino acids long. The CDR3 reads CAWSPRTASSYNEQFF. The DNA of the CDR3 is TGTGCCTGGAGTCCTCGGACAGCCAGCTCCTACAATGAGCAGTTCTTC.

The V call is TRBV5-1, the J call TRBJ1-4, with 9 bases aligning to TRBD1. The J segment lost 8 bases and the V segment lost 3 bases, leaving 5 bases of the junction unmatched. The CDR3 length is 14 residues. Germline CDR1 SGHRS, CDR2 YFSETQ. For the CDR3, the DNA is TGCGCCAGCAGCTGGGACAGGGAGGGAGAAAAACTGTTTTTT. Its translation is CASSWDREGEKLFF.

The chain has TRBV2 and TRBJ1-1; D is uncertain. V shed 6 bases and J shed 0 bases, with 8 bases lying between them. The length of the CDR3 is 13 residues. Germline assignment: CDR1 SNHLY and CDR2 FYNNEI. Written as DNA, the CDR3 is TGTGCCAGCAGAGGAGCCTTGAACACTGAAGCTTTCTTT. As protein: CASRGALNTEAFF. The full variable domain, completed using reference TRBV2 and TRBJ1-1, is EPEVTQTPSHQVTQMGQEVILRCVPISNHLYFYWYRQILGQKVEFLVSFYNNEISEKSEIFDDQFSVERPDGSNFTLKIRSTKLEDSAMYFCASRGALNTEAFFGQGTRLTVV.

The chain couples TRBV6-1 to TRBJ2-1; D call uncertain. CDR1 is MNHNS and CDR2 is SASEGT in the germline V gene. This CDR3 contains 15 residues. Between the trimmed V and J ends, which lost 2 bases and 3 bases, there was a span of 11 bases. CDR3 sequence reads: CASSERSKNYNEQFF. Written as DNA, the CDR3 is TGTGCCAGCAGTGAAAGGAGCAAAAACTACAATGAGCAGTTCTTC.

In its sample, this clone was seen once. The rearrangement joins TRBV4-2 to TRBJ2-2; TRBD1 might be the D (5 bases). The CDR3 length is 15 residues. CDR1 is LGHNA and CDR2 is YNFKEQ in the germline V gene. V was clipped by 1 base and J by 3 bases, with 9 bases between them. Here the CDR3 reads CASSQGGEDTGELFF. The CDR3 DNA follows: TGTGCCAGCAGCCAAGGGGGCGAGGACACCGGGGAGCTGTTTTTT.

The V gene is TRBV7-2, the J gene TRBJ1-5, with D maybe TRBD1 (5 bases). The germline V gene encodes CDR1 SGHTA and CDR2 FQGNSA. The CDR3 contains 13 residues. Trimming cost V 5 bases and J 6 bases, with 11 bases left between them. The DNA of the CDR3 is TGTGCCAGCAGCCCTCAGGGTAGTCAGCCCCAGCATTTT. This sequence encodes CASSPQGSQPQHF.

V usage is TRBV5-5 and J usage is TRBJ1-1, with no clear D. Germline CDR1 SGHKS, CDR2 YYEKEE (reference sequence). This CDR3 has 14 residues. Trimming removed 7 bases at V and 4 bases at J, with 17 bases between. The CDR3 loop reads CASARGGQRTEAFF. In nucleotides, the CDR3 is TGTGCCAGCGCCCGGGGAGGCCAGCGCACTGAAGCTTTCTTT.